These 10 T cell receptor beta chains were all obtained from the same sample, sequenced in a study of early T cells in non-severe SARS-CoV-2 infection. Each CDR3 protein is one row after TCRdb ran MiXCR on the 5' RACE reads. There are tens of thousands of distinct CDR3 sequences in the sample; about 12% occur only once, and roughly 3.2% lies in the top ten. The specimen was whole blood. All receptors derive from an adult who was a healthcare worker with PCR-confirmed SARS-CoV-2 infection or an uninfected control (not recorded which).

The V call is TRBV6-6, the J call TRBJ2-7, with 7 bases lining up with TRBD1. Germline lookup yields CDR1 MNHNY and CDR2 SVGAGI (reference sequence). CDR3 length: 13 residues. With V trimmed by 8 bases and J by 1 base, 5 bases remained unmatched. The DNA for the CDR3 is TGTGCCAGCGGGGGACAGAAATCCTACGAGCAGTACTTC. Its protein is CASGGQKSYEQYF.

This clonotype occurred many times. The chain is built from TRBV29-1 and TRBJ1-4, with TRBD1 matching 8 bases. This CDR3 region has 15 residues. V trimming: 6 bases; J trimming: 3 bases; junction bases outside the gene matches: 9. From germline, CDR1 is SQVTM and CDR2 ANQGSEA. Here the CDR3 DNA reads TGCAGCGTCCTGGGGACAGGCGACCCTAATGAAAAACTGTTTTTT. Translated, it gives CSVLGTGDPNEKLFF.

The chain couples TRBV10-3 to TRBJ2-1, with a tentative D call TRBD2 (5 bases). Trimming took 0 bases from V and 7 from J, leaving 10 bases between them. Germline V lookup: CDR1 ENHRY, CDR2 SYGVKD. The CDR3 runs 14 residues. The CDR3 bases are TGTGCCATCAGTGAGTCGCCTAGCTCTAATGAGCAGTTCTTC. Protein sequence: CAISESPSSNEQFF.

The V call is TRBV28, the J call TRBJ2-3, with a tentative D call TRBD2 (5 bases). From germline, CDR1 is MDHEN and CDR2 SYDVKM. V lost 7 bases and J 5 bases, leaving 19 bases between the germline ends. The CDR3 is made up of 15 amino acids. CDR3 nucleotides: TGTGCCAGCACCTGGGGAGCTACAAAGGGAGATACGCAGTATTTT. Its translation is CASTWGATKGDTQYF.

This clonotype was observed at least ten times. The rearrangement uses TRBV7-6 and TRBJ2-7; D remains ambiguous. Between the trimmed V and J ends, which lost 2 bases and 0 bases, there was a span of 8 bases. The CDR3 is 14 amino acids. Germline V gene sequence: CDR1 SGHVS, CDR2 FNYEAQ. The CDR3 DNA sequence: TGTGCCAGCAGCTTATTGGGAAGCTCCTACGAGCAGTACTTC. The encoded protein is CASSLLGSSYEQYF. The complete variable domain, with remaining parts taken from reference TRBV7-6 and TRBJ2-7, reads GAGVSQSPRYKVTKRGQDVALRCDPISGHVSLYWYRQALGQGPEFLTYFNYEAQQDKSGLPNDRFSAERPEGSISTLTIQRTEQRDSAMYRCASSLLGSSYEQYFGPGTRLTVT.

In this sample, this clonotype turned up many times. V and J are TRBV28 and TRBJ2-5; weak D call: TRBD2 (5 bases). With 6 bases removed from V and 5 bases from J, the gap between germline ends came to 13 bases. The V gene's germline CDR1 is MDHEN and CDR2 SYDVKM. This CDR3 is built from 13 residues. The CDR3 nucleotides read TGTGCCAGCAGCCCTACTAGTCCGGAGACCCAGTACTTC. Translating gives CASSPTSPETQYF.

For this clonotype: As the CDR3 is not closed by the conserved phenylalanine or tryptophan, this likely results from a read error. The chain combines TRBV3-1 with TRBJ2-5; D may be TRBD2 (6 bases). There are 15 residues in the CDR3. Trimming stripped 0 bases from V and 4 bases from J, with 12 bases between. Germline V gene data show CDR1 as LGHDT and CDR2 as YNNKEL (reference sequence). The CDR3 DNA reads as TGTGCCAGCAGCCAAGATTCGGAGGGCCCAGAGACCCAGTACTTA. Residues: CASSQDSEGPETQYL.

The rearrangement uses TRBV5-1 and TRBJ2-3; TRBD2 aligns across 7 bases. The ends lost 0 bases at V and 4 bases at J; junction bases unmatched: 8. The CDR3 runs 16 residues. Germline assignment: CDR1 SGHRS and CDR2 YFSETQ. This CDR3 is CASSLGFAGEADTQYF. The CDR3 DNA sequence: TGCGCCAGCAGCTTGGGTTTCGCGGGAGAGGCAGATACGCAGTATTTT.

J is TRBJ1-2 and V is TRBV23-1; the D gene is possibly TRBD1 (6 bases). TRBV23-1 is an ORF for which the function is uncertain. The CDR3 contains 17 residues. Trimming pared 2 bases from V and 2 bases from J, leaving 18 bases between. CDR3 sequence: CASSQIKTGPPNYGYTF. CDR3 in DNA: TGCGCCAGCAGTCAAATTAAAACAGGGCCCCCGAACTATGGCTACACCTTC.

This clonotype occurred a few times. This chain joins TRBV6-5 and TRBJ2-3, with 8 nucleotides matching TRBD2. V was pared by 10 bases and J by 2 bases, with 11 bases of the junction left unmatched. Germline CDR1 MNHEY, CDR2 SVGAGI. This CDR3 has 15 amino acids. In nucleotides, the CDR3 is TGTGCCACCCTCCCCCCGGGAGGGGCCACAGATACGCAGTATTTT. It translates to CATLPPGGATDTQYF.